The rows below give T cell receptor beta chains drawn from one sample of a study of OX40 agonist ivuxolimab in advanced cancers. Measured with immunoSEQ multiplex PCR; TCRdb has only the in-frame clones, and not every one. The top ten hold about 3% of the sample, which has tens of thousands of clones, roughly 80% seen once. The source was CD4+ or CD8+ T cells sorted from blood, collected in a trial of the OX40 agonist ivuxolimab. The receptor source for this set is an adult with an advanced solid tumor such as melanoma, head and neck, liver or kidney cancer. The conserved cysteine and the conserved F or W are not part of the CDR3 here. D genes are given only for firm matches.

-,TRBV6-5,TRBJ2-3,ASSYSGFITDTQY
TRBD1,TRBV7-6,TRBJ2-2,ASSLAATGIGRELF
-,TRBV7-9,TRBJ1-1,ASSLGRVSAF
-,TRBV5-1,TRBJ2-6,ASSLVGRGRMGANVLT
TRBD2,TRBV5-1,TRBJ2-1,ASSYTLAGPGNEQF
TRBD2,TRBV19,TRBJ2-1,ASSIEAAGGFNEQF
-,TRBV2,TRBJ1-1,ASSVGPEAF
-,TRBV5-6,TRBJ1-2,ASSSDIGYT
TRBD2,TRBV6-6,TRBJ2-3,ASRNWGGTDTQY
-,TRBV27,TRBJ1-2,ASSLRESNYGYT
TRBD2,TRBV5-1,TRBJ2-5,ASRLAGGIQETQY